The 11 T cell receptor beta chains below were found in one sample sequenced in a study of shared clonotypes between healthy human individuals. Clones were read by immunoSEQ multiplex PCR, and TCRdb kept only the in-frame ones, dropping some. Of about 980,000 clones in the sample, less than 85% were seen once. The sample consisted of memory CD4+ T cells sorted from blood. Subset noted: CD45RA-negative fraction. Receptor source: a man between 18 and 29 years old in good health.

About this clone itself: The same CDR3 also results from other DNA sequences found in this sample. V is TRBV13 and J is TRBJ2-5; D is unclear. The J call is doubtful: the DNA matches TRBJ2-7 better. The CDR3 loop spans 13 amino acids. CDR1 is PRHDT, CDR2 FYEKMQ, per germline (reference sequence). The CDR3 DNA reads TGTGCCAGCAGCTTAGTCAGAGCCTACGAGCAGTACTTC. It encodes CASSLVRAYEQYF.

Comment on this clone: At the DNA level, this CDR3 is encoded by other sequences in the same sample as well. The chain couples TRBV7-2 to TRBJ1-5, with D perhaps TRBD1 (5 bases). V lost 1 base and J lost 8, with 9 bases in between. Germline values: CDR1 SGHTA, CDR2 FQGNSA. This CDR3 spans 13 amino acids. In nucleotides, the CDR3 is TGTGCCAGCAGCTTAGGACAGCGGGAGCCCCAGCATTTT. Translation gives CASSLGQREPQHF.

This chain joins TRBV5-1 and TRBJ1-6, with a possible D match to TRBD1 (6 bases). This CDR3 comprises 15 residues. The germline V gene has CDR1 SGHRS and CDR2 YFSETQ. V lost 1 base, J lost 7 bases, and 12 bases lay in between. The DNA for the CDR3 is TGCGCCAGCAGCTTGACAGGGTTAAGGAATTCACCCCTCCACTTT. It codes for CASSLTGLRNSPLHF.

The V gene is TRBV30, the J gene TRBJ1-2; D is ambiguous. V was trimmed by 2 bases and J by 8 bases, leaving 9 bases between them. Germline V gene data show CDR1 as GTSNPN and CDR2 as SVGIG (reference sequence). The length of the CDR3 is 11 residues. This chain's CDR3 is CAWSRGWGYTF. In DNA form, the CDR3 reads TGTGCCTGGAGTCGCGGGTGGGGCTACACCTTC.

This clone appeared a single time. The chain employs TRBV6-6 and TRBJ1-1; D is undetermined. The CDR3 runs to 15 residues. Germline lookup yields CDR1 MNHNY and CDR2 SVGAGI (reference sequence). V dropped 0 bases and J dropped 4 bases, with 12 bases sitting between them. The CDR3 reads CASSYSFDFGTEAFF. The CDR3 region has the DNA TGTGCCAGCAGTTACTCGTTCGATTTTGGCACTGAAGCTTTCTTT.

This sequence joins TRBV2 and TRBJ2-7, with D perhaps TRBD2 (7 bases). Germline-derived CDR1 and CDR2 are SNHLY and FYNNEI. This CDR3 spans 14 amino acids. V shed 3 bases and J shed 1 base, with 10 bases lying between them. The CDR3, as DNA: TGTGCCAGCAGTGAGGAGGGGGGGTCCTACGAGCAGTACTTC. Its protein product is CASSEEGGSYEQYF. Drawing the rest from reference TRBV2 and TRBJ2-7, the complete variable domain is EPEVTQTPSHQVTQMGQEVILRCVPISNHLYFYWYRQILGQKVEFLVSFYNNEISEKSEIFDDQFSVERPDGSNFTLKIRSTKLEDSAMYFCASSEEGGSYEQYFGPGTRLTVT.

This clone was seen repeatedly, ten times or more. This sequence joins TRBV10-3 and TRBJ1-2; no clear D. CDR3 length: 12 residues. Germline CDR1 ENHRY, CDR2 SYGVKD. The V and J ends lost 3 bases and 8 bases respectively, with 10 bases between them. This chain's CDR3 is CAISESPGGYTF. The DNA for the CDR3 is TGTGCCATCAGTGAAAGTCCTGGAGGCTACACCTTC.

As regards this clone: Mismatch with germline at one junction end may stem from a read error. The CDR3 sequence is CASSPTMTGTNNGQFF. As DNA, the CDR3 is TGTGCCAGCTCACCAACCATGACAGGGACGAACAATGGGCAGTTCTTC. V gene TRBV18 combines with J gene TRBJ2-1; 7 bases are a match to TRBD1. Looked up from germline, CDR1 is KGHSH and CDR2 is LQKENI. This CDR3 region has 16 residues.

This clone appeared many times. This same CDR3 is encoded by further DNA sequences in the sample. J is TRBJ1-6 and V is TRBV7-3; tentative D call: TRBD1 (5 bases). V was shortened by 6 bases and J by 7 bases, with 16 bases between the two germline ends. Germline V lookup: CDR1 SGHTA, CDR2 FQGTGA. The CDR3 spans 15 residues. CDR3 protein: CASSQGPGGNSPLHF. The DNA of the CDR3 is TGTGCCAGCAGTCAAGGACCTGGGGGGAATTCACCCCTCCACTTT.

Note on this clone: This CDR3 is also generated by other DNA sequences in the sample. This sequence joins TRBV5-1 and TRBJ1-1; D might be TRBD1 (6 bases). The V end lost 0 bases, the J end lost 1 base, and 10 bases lay between the germline ends. CDR1 is SGHRS, CDR2 YFSETQ, per germline. This CDR3 has 15 amino acids. The CDR3 protein is CASSLVAGENTEAFF. Written as DNA, the CDR3 is TGCGCCAGCAGCTTGGTCGCAGGGGAGAACACTGAAGCTTTCTTT.

The V and J genes are TRBV27 and TRBJ2-7; D might be TRBD1 (6 bases). CDR3 length: 13 amino acids. Trimming left V 5 bases short and J 3 bases short, with 11 bases between. CDR1 and CDR2 (germline): MNHEY, SMNVEV (reference sequence). CDR3 DNA sequence: TGTGCCAGCAGTGGACAGAATGGCTACGAGCAGTACTTC. Protein: CASSGQNGYEQYF.